Listed here is a single T cell receptor beta chain. V shed 1 base and J 2 bases; nucleotides not matched to a gene: 2. Germline V gene sequence: CDR1 SGHRS, CDR2 YFSETQ. The CDR3 covers 16 residues. The entry originates in a study of blood T cell repertoires in COVID-19. Background on the study: Samples taken during acute and convalescent COVID-19 were collected in the United States, Italy and Spain.

In the original analysis: From reference gene primer amplification, estimates of nucleated cell counts were derived. TCRdb keeps only in-frame clones here, not all; method: immunoSEQ multiplex PCR. The D gene and trimming were derived from the DNA, and the V and J assignments and clone size from that table. There are roughly 79,000 clones in the sample; around 88% occur only once, and roughly 5.3% lies in the top ten. This TCR was recovered from a woman older than 75 with active or convalescent COVID-19. The chain has TRBV5-1 and TRBJ2-3, with 12 bases fitting TRBD2. Sequenced input: peripheral blood. CDR3 protein: CASSLTSGGSTDTQYF. The CDR3 coding sequence is TGCGCCAGCAGCTTGACTAGCGGGGGGTCCACAGATACGCAGTATTTT.